These 9 T cell receptor beta chains originate from one sample sequenced in a study of CD8 T cells in Susac syndrome. cDNA came from about 0.5 to 1 ug RNA primed by random hexamers. From the immunoSEQ multiplex PCR reads, TCRdb called clonotypes with MiXCR, one entry per CDR3 protein. The sample carries some 77,000 distinct CDR3 sequences, roughly 93% recorded once. Specimen: CD4+ T cells from PBMCs. The receptors were gathered from a human donor with Susac syndrome.

This clonotype showed up just once. This chain links TRBV2 with TRBJ2-1; 8 positions agree with TRBD1. The germline V gene encodes CDR1 SNHLY and CDR2 FYNNEI. Unmatched junction bases numbered 13, after V lost 4 bases and J lost 8 bases. The CDR3 is 16 residues long. CDR3 coding DNA: TGTGCCAGCAGTGGGGGTTGGACAGGGACCCTCGATGAGCAGTTCTTC. Protein product: CASSGGWTGTLDEQFF.

J is TRBJ1-5 and V is TRBV30, with TRBD1 matching 7 bases. J was trimmed by 3 bases and V by 3 bases; bases with no gene match: 8. The CDR3 has 15 amino acids. Germline assignment: CDR1 GTSNPN and CDR2 SVGIG (reference sequence). The CDR3 loop reads CAWSPGTAYNQPQHF. In DNA, the CDR3 is TGTGCCTGGAGCCCTGGGACAGCTTACAATCAGCCCCAGCATTTT.

The chain has TRBV28 and TRBJ2-2; possible D gene TRBD2, 6 bases. This CDR3 spans 15 amino acids. Between the trimmed V and J ends, which lost 6 bases and 2 bases, there was a span of 13 bases. CDR1 is MDHEN and CDR2 is SYDVKM in the germline V gene. CDR3 sequence: CASRTGGGNTGELFF. CDR3 DNA: TGTGCCAGCAGGACCGGGGGAGGAAACACCGGGGAGCTGTTTTTT.

This rearrangement joins TRBV11-2 to TRBJ1-6; tentatively, D is TRBD1 (6 bases). Trimming took off 5 bases at V and 1 base at J, with 12 bases between the two ends. The germline CDR1 and CDR2 sequences are SGHAT and FQNNGV. The CDR3 is made up of 16 amino acids. This CDR3 reads CASSLTGWSYNSPLHF. Written as DNA, the CDR3 is TGTGCCAGCAGCCTGACAGGATGGTCCTATAATTCACCCCTCCACTTT.

CDR3 coding DNA: TGTGCCAGCAGCTTAGTCCGCAAGGGGCGGTGGGAGCAGTACTTC. It yields the protein CASSLVRKGRWEQYF. V gene TRBV7-2 combines with J gene TRBJ2-7, with a weak D call TRBD1 (5 bases). V gave up 1 base and J gave up 7 bases, with 17 bases separating them. The germline V gene has CDR1 SGHTA and CDR2 FQGNSA. CDR3 length: 15 residues.

The V gene is TRBV6-6, the J gene TRBJ2-2; 8 positions agree with TRBD1. V lost 5 bases, J lost 1 base, and 0 bases stayed unmatched. The CDR3 has 14 residues. Germline lookup yields CDR1 MNHNY and CDR2 SVGAGI (reference sequence). CDR3 sequence: CASSGQGNTGELFF. The CDR3 nucleotides read TGTGCCAGCAGTGGACAGGGGAACACCGGGGAGCTGTTTTTT.

The chain joins TRBV12-5 to TRBJ2-7; no reliable D call. V lost 6 bases, J lost 3 bases, and 9 bases lay in between. CDR1 is LGHNT, CDR2 FRNRAP, per germline. The CDR3 is 12 amino acids. The CDR3 here is CASGVHVYEQYF. CDR3 DNA sequence: TGTGCTAGTGGGGTCCATGTCTACGAGCAGTACTTC. The full variable domain, its missing parts supplied by reference TRBV12-5 and TRBJ2-7, is DARVTQTPRHKVTEMGQEVTMRCQPILGHNTVFWYRQTMMQGLELLAYFRNRAPLDDSGMPKDRFSAEMPDATLATLKIQPSEPRDSAVYFCASGVHVYEQYFGPGTRLTVT.

The J gene is TRBJ2-7, the V gene TRBV7-6, with TRBD1 matching 7 bases. Germline V CDR1 and CDR2: SGHVS, FNYEAQ. The CDR3 is 16 amino acids. J was trimmed by 2 bases and V by 0 bases; bases with no gene match: 7. The CDR3, as DNA: TGTGCCAGCAGCTTAGCGCCATGGGACAGTACCTACGAGCAGTACTTC. Amino acids: CASSLAPWDSTYEQYF.

The chain couples TRBV3-1 to TRBJ2-3; TRBD1 agrees at 8 bases. The CDR3 runs to 16 residues. Germline CDR1 reads LGHDT; CDR2 reads YNNKEL (reference sequence). V was clipped by 3 bases and J by 3 bases; unmatched bases: 8. The CDR3 here is CASSHLTGVGTDTQYF. CDR3 DNA sequence: TGTGCCAGCAGCCATTTGACAGGGGTGGGGACAGATACGCAGTATTTT.